This T cell receptor beta chain was sequenced during a study of response to subunit inactivated influenza vaccine. The germline V gene has CDR1 DFQATT and CDR2 SNEGSKA (reference sequence). The CDR3 contains 16 residues. V was shortened by 5 bases and J by 7 bases, with 21 bases between the two germline ends. Whole-study results and caveats: Authors proposed each seasonal influenza vaccination draws in few new T cells.

The sample holds one count of this clonotype. Antigen unknown. MiXCR was run by TCRdb on the RT-PCR reads, yielding one entry per CDR3 protein. The sample yields about 500,000 distinct CDR3 sequences, about 15% seen once. This receptor was identified in a man between 50 and 69 years old who received an inactivated influenza vaccine. The chain couples TRBV20-1 to TRBJ2-6; tentatively, D is TRBD1 or TRBD2 (6 bases each). The input for sequencing was CD4+ T cells sorted from PBMCs, taken less than 25 months after vaccination. The CDR3: CSALEGGSIGANVLTF. CDR3 nucleotide sequence: TGCAGTGCTCTAGAGGGGGGCTCGATAGGTGCCAACGTCCTGACTTTC.